Listed below are T cell receptor beta chains from one sample, sequenced in a study of T-cell reconstitution after alpha-beta-depleted transplantation in children. In TCRdb, the PCR reads were re-called with MiXCR into one record per CDR3 protein. The sample shows approximately 9,400 distinct CDR3 sequences, approximately 16% of them seen only once. The source was PBMCs, mostly from graft donor cells, collected 60 days after TCRalphabeta/CD19-depleted stem cell transplant. The origin of the receptors is a girl under two years old who had a stem cell transplant for combined immunodeficiency, so the T cells may come from the graft donor. Both conserved end residues are part of each CDR3. The D gene is left open where the match is weak. The listing skips clone size in some rows; elsewhere it reads once, few, many or a size class.

cdr3_length,v_call,d_call,j_call,clone_size,cdr3_aa,cdr3_nt
14,TRBV20-1,-,TRBJ2-3,-,CSAQVAVSTDTQYF,TGCAGTGCGCAGGTGGCGGTGAGCACAGATACGCAGTATTTT
15,TRBV7-6,-,TRBJ1-1,many,CASSISRDPNTEAFF,TGTGCCAGCAGTATTTCCCGGGACCCGAACACTGAAGCTTTCTTT
16,TRBV7-2,-,TRBJ2-6,many,CASSLVAFSGANVLTF,TGTGCCAGCAGCTTAGTCGCGTTCTCTGGGGCCAACGTCCTGACTTTC
15,TRBV7-6,-,TRBJ2-5,many,CASSLAVTERETQYF,TGTGCCAGCAGCTTAGCGGTGACAGAGAGGGAGACCCAGTACTTC
15,TRBV20-1,-,TRBJ1-1,many,CSALGWSTTGTEAFF,TGCAGTGCTTTGGGGTGGTCGACGACTGGCACTGAAGCTTTCTTT
15,TRBV20-1,-,TRBJ2-7,-,CSARGMGRAVDEQYF,TGCAGTGCTAGAGGGATGGGCAGGGCGGTAGACGAGCAGTACTTC
15,TRBV10-3,TRBD2,TRBJ2-7,many,CAISQIAGPYYEQYF,TGTGCCATCAGCCAAATAGCGGGGCCTTACTACGAGCAGTACTTC
16,TRBV7-8,TRBD1,TRBJ2-7,-,CASSPRTGRTLHEQYF,TGTGCCAGCAGCCCAAGGACAGGGAGGACCCTACACGAGCAGTACTTC
15,TRBV5-1,-,TRBJ1-2,few,CASSSSGGTYYGYTF,TGCGCCAGCAGCTCGAGCGGGGGGACCTACTATGGCTACACCTTC
13,TRBV7-3,-,TRBJ1-1,-,CASSPRQNTEAFF,TGTGCCAGCAGCCCCAGACAGAACACTGAAGCTTTCTTT
17,TRBV7-7,TRBD2,TRBJ2-1,-,CASSPLGLAGGSGEQFF,TGTGCTAGCAGCCCCTTGGGACTAGCGGGAGGTTCGGGTGAGCAGTTCTTC
19,TRBV11-2,TRBD1,TRBJ2-3,many,CASSLQVGQGISRTDTQYF,TGTGCCAGCAGCTTGCAGGTGGGACAGGGAATCTCACGCACAGATACGCAGTATTTT
16,TRBV24-1,-,TRBJ2-3,-,CATSGHQGRHTDTQYF,TGTGCCACCAGTGGGCATCAGGGGCGGCACACAGATACGCAGTATTTT
15,TRBV4-2,TRBD1,TRBJ1-6,-,CASSLAGGDNSPLHF,TGTGCCAGCAGCCTTGCAGGGGGCGATAATTCACCCCTCCACTTT
12,TRBV10-3,TRBD1,TRBJ2-7,many,CAIRTGGYEQYF,TGTGCCATCAGGACAGGGGGCTACGAGCAGTACTTC
17,TRBV5-6,TRBD2,TRBJ2-3,-,CASSLGLLAAYTDTQYF,TGTGCCAGCAGCTTGGGGTTACTAGCGGCCTACACAGATACGCAGTATTTT
14,TRBV20-1,TRBD2,TRBJ2-1,-,CSASSGFSYNEQFF,TGCAGTGCTTCTAGCGGCTTCTCCTACAATGAGCAGTTCTTC
14,TRBV20-1,TRBD1,TRBJ2-1,many,CSALTDRGLFEQFF,TGCAGTGCTCTCACGGACAGGGGGCTATTTGAGCAGTTCTTC
15,TRBV4-3,-,TRBJ2-1,-,CASSHGRDQHGEQFF,TGCGCCAGCAGCCATGGTCGGGACCAACATGGGGAGCAGTTCTTC
13,TRBV29-1,TRBD2,TRBJ2-7,many,CRTQRGESYEQYF,TGCAGGACCCAGCGGGGAGAATCCTACGAGCAGTACTTC
13,TRBV20-1,-,TRBJ2-7,many,CSARSGPTYEQYF,TGCAGTGCTAGATCGGGACCCACCTACGAGCAGTACTTC
15,TRBV13,-,TRBJ2-1,many,CASSLEDSSYNEQFF,TGTGCCAGCAGCTTAGAGGATAGCTCCTACAATGAGCAGTTCTTC
16,TRBV25-1,TRBD1,TRBJ1-2,-,CASSEYGTGLNYGYTF,TGTGCCAGCAGTGAATATGGGACAGGCCTTAACTATGGCTACACCTTC
14,TRBV14,-,TRBJ2-1,-,CASSSIRQLTGQFF,TGTGCCAGCAGCTCAATCCGACAGCTCACAGGGCAGTTCTTC
14,TRBV9,-,TRBJ1-4,once,CASSVGAIRERLFF,TGTGCCAGCAGCGTTGGGGCGATAAGGGAAAGACTGTTTTTT
17,TRBV20-1,-,TRBJ1-2,few,CSARDLTGPKYNYGYTF,TGCAGTGCTAGAGATCTCACAGGGCCCAAATATAACTATGGCTACACCTTC
17,TRBV25-1,-,TRBJ2-3,once,CASEGGKGARSTDTQYF,TGTGCCAGCGAAGGGGGGAAGGGGGCCAGAAGCACAGATACGCAGTATTTT
20,TRBV9,TRBD2,TRBJ2-2,-,CASSVGTGLAGASNTGELFF,TGTGCCAGCAGCGTGGGGACCGGACTAGCGGGAGCTTCGAACACCGGGGAGCTGTTTTTT
16,TRBV6-5,TRBD2,TRBJ2-7,many,CASRQLAGSASYEQYF,TGTGCCAGCAGGCAACTAGCGGGGTCAGCCTCCTACGAGCAGTACTTC
12,TRBV29-1,-,TRBJ2-7,many,CSVSGSSYEQYF,TGCAGCGTTTCAGGGAGCTCCTACGAGCAGTACTTC
17,TRBV28,-,TRBJ2-3,-,CASSLGHRVLYSDTQYF,TGTGCCAGCAGTTTAGGGCACAGGGTTCTTTACTCAGATACGCAGTATTTT
14,TRBV10-3,-,TRBJ1-4,-,CAISELGRNEKLFF,TGTGCCATCAGTGAGCTCGGCAGGAATGAAAAACTGTTTTTT
13,TRBV12-3/TRBV12-4,-,TRBJ1-2,many,CASTLGGPYGYTF,TGTGCCAGCACCCTCGGGGGGCCCTATGGCTACACCTTC
13,TRBV12-3/TRBV12-4,-,TRBJ2-7,many,CASSERGYYEQYF,TGTGCCAGCAGTGAAAGGGGGTACTACGAGCAGTACTTC
16,TRBV4-2,TRBD2,TRBJ2-5,-,CASSHPTSGGRETQYF,TGTGCCAGCAGCCATCCTACCTCGGGGGGGAGAGAGACCCAGTACTTC
17,TRBV5-6,TRBD2,TRBJ2-3,many,CASSPPPLAGVKDTQYF,TGTGCCAGCAGTCCCCCCCCGTTAGCGGGAGTGAAGGATACGCAGTATTTT
16,TRBV4-3,-,TRBJ2-2,medium-sized,CASSQDLTRYTGELFF,TGCGCCAGCAGCCAAGATCTGACCAGATACACCGGGGAGCTGTTTTTT
16,TRBV7-2,-,TRBJ2-2,few,CASSLPTRTERGELFF,TGTGCCAGCAGCTTACCAACCCGGACTGAGAGGGGGGAGCTGTTTTTT
13,TRBV2,-,TRBJ2-2,few,CASRSLHTGELFF,TGTGCCAGCAGATCACTCCACACCGGGGAGCTGTTTTTT
12,TRBV6-2/TRBV6-3,-,TRBJ1-5,many,CASTRGNQPQHF,TGTGCCAGCACCCGAGGGAATCAGCCCCAGCATTTT
16,TRBV7-2,-,TRBJ2-3,few,CASSLIHVWGTDTQYF,TGTGCCAGCAGCTTAATACACGTATGGGGCACAGATACGCAGTATTTT
15,TRBV7-3,-,TRBJ2-1,-,CASSQDKSSYNEQFF,TGTGCCAGCAGCCAGGATAAAAGCTCCTACAATGAGCAGTTCTTC